This TCR beta chain came from a study of blood T cell repertoires in COVID-19. TCRdb's table, derived via immunoSEQ multiplex PCR, lists solely in-frame clones and lacks some. The sample has approximately 250,000 clones, 83% seen once; the top ten hold about 4.3%. In germline, CDR1 is MNHEY, CDR2 SMNVEV (reference sequence). The CDR3 loop spans 13 amino acids. Trimming at V came to 5 bases and at J to 3 bases, leaving 2 bases not matched to a gene. The chain has TRBV27 and TRBJ1-1; 8 nucleotides align to TRBD1. The material sequenced was peripheral blood. This TCR came from a man aged 55 to 70 who had recovered from COVID-19. Here the CDR3 reads CASSEDRDTEAFF. CDR3 coding DNA: TGTGCCAGCAGTGAGGACAGGGACACTGAAGCTTTCTTT.